This T cell receptor (beta chain) appears in the sequencing data of a study of blood T cell repertoires in COVID-19. Study-level information: T cells, B-cell-depleted T cells, or PBMCs provided the cDNA or gDNA that served as material.

Authors' processing steps: The authors estimated nucleated cell counts from reference gene primer amplification. Here immunoSEQ multiplex PCR was the method, and the copy in TCRdb shows in-frame clones only, minus some. V and J calls and clone size are as listed in that table; D and trimming were resolved from the DNA. The sample includes 120,000 or so clones, 70% to 90% of them seen just once. Germline values: CDR1 LNHDA, CDR2 SQIVND (reference sequence). CDR3 length: 17 amino acids. V gave up 2 bases and J gave up 5 bases; unmatched junction bases: 9. What was sequenced was peripheral blood. The TCR originated in a woman aged 45-59 years with active or convalescent COVID-19. The chain combines TRBV19 with TRBJ2-4, with 10 bases fitting TRBD2. The CDR3 DNA reads as TGTGCCAGTAGTATATCGAACCGGCTAGCGGGAGAAAACATTCAGTACTTC. It encodes CASSISNRLAGENIQYF. Filled out from reference TRBV19 and TRBJ2-4, the complete variable domain reads DGGITQSPKYLFRKEGQNVTLSCEQNLNHDAMYWYRQDPGQGLRLIYYSQIVNDFQKGDIAEGYSVSREKKESFPLTVTSAQKNPTAFYLCASSISNRLAGENIQYFGAGTRLSVL.